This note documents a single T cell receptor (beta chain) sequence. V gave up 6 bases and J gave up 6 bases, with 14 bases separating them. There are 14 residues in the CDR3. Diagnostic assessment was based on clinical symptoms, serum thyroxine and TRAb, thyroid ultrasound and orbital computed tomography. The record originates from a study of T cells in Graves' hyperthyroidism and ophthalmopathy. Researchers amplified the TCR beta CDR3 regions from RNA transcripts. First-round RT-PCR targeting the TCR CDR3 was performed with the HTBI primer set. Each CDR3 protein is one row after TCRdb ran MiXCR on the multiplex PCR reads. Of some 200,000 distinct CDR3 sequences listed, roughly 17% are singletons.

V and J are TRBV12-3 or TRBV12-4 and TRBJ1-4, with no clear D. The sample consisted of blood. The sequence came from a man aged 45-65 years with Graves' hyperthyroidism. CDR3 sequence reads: CASSTSREDEKLFF. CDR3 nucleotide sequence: TGTGCCAGCAGCACCTCGAGGGAGGATGAAAAACTGTTTTTT.